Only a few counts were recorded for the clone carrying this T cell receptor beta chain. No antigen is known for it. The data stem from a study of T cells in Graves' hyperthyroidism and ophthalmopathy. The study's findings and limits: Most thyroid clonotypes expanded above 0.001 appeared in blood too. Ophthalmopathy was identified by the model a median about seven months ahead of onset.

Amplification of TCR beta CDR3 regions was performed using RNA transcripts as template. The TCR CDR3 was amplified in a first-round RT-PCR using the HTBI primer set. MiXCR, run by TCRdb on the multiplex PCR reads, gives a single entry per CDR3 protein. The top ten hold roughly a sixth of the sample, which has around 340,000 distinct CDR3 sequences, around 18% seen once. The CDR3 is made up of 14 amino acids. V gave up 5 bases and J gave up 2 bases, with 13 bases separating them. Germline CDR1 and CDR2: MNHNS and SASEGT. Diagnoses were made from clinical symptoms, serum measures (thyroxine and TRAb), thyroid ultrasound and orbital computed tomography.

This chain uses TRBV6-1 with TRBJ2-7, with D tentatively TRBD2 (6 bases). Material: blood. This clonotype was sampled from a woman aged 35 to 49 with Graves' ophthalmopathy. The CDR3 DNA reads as TGTGCCAGCAGTCGCGGGACGAGAGCCTACGAGCAGTACTTC. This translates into CASSRGTRAYEQYF.